Here is one T cell receptor beta chain with its context. Its specificity is unknown. CDR3 length equals 15 residues. Germline V lookup: CDR1 MGHDK, CDR2 SYGVNS. V was clipped by 6 bases and J by 4 bases; unmatched bases: 8. Produced via immunoSEQ multiplex PCR; TCRdb's table is partial and in-frame only. The sample contains about 12,000 clones, about three quarters of which appear only once. The sample originates from a study of chemoradiotherapy in HPV16-positive cancers. Findings and caveats of the study: Candidate HPV-specific clones and E7-related TCR motifs grew in tumor during treatment.

This specimen was taken from a patient who underwent chemoradiotherapy. V gene TRBV25-1 combines with J gene TRBJ2-1, with TRBD2 matching 8 bases. The clonotype originates from a human donor with HPV-associated anogenital cancer. The CDR3 is CASRRAGVTYNEQFF. The CDR3 region has the DNA TGTGCCAGCAGAAGAGCGGGGGTCACGTACAATGAGCAGTTCTTC.